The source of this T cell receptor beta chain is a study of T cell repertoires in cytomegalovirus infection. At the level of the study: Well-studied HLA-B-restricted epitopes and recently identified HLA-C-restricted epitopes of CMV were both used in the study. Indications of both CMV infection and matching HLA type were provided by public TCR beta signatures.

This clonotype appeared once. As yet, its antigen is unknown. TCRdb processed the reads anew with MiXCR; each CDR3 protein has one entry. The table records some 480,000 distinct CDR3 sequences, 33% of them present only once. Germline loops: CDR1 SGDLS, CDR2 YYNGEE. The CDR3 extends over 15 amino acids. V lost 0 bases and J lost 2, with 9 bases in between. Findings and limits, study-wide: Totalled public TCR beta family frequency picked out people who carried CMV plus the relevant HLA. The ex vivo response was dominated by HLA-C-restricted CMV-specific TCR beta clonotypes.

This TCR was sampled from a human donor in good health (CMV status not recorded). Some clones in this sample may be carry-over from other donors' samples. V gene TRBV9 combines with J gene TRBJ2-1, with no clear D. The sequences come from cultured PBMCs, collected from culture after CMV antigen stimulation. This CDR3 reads CASSVGGGAYNEQFF. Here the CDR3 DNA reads TGTGCCAGCAGCGTAGGAGGCGGAGCCTACAATGAGCAGTTCTTC.